This TCR beta chain was documented in a study of T cell responses to AZD1222 COVID-19 vaccine. Study-level findings and limits: All repertoire sampling was performed exclusively after the peak T cell response. Spike regions recognized by vaccine-associated CD4 TCRs spanned the protein, led by 160-218 and 743-854. Close to half of spike-specific TCRs reportedly recognize unmutated variant regions. Donors were largely white British and mainly female; clonal diversity was possibly underestimated.

The protocol was immunoSEQ multiplex PCR, while the TCRdb copy is restricted to in-frame clones and leaves out a portion. The sample includes approximately 71,000 clones, almost 90% of them seen just once. A word on this clone: Its antigen is unidentified.

Germline V lookup: CDR1 LNHDA, CDR2 SQIVND (reference sequence). The CDR3 runs to 15 residues. The V end was cut by 1 base, the J end by 0 bases, with 7 bases between. This sample comprised peripheral blood, obtained on day 0 of AZD1222 vaccination. The receptor's source is an adult in good health. The rearrangement joins TRBV19 to TRBJ1-5; no reliable D call. The CDR3 DNA sequence: TGTGCCAGTAGTATAGGCCAGTATAGCAATCAGCCCCAGCATTTT. This gives the protein CASSIGQYSNQPQHF.